Below are 24 T cell receptor beta chains sequenced from a single sample in a study of human T cells and chemical hapten exposure. TCRdb reprocessed the RACE reads with MiXCR, giving one entry per CDR3 protein. Counted here are roughly 380,000 distinct CDR3 sequences, 4.5% to 5.5% occurring once; the ten biggest clones make up approximately 2.4%. Time point described: pre-sensitization, week 0. Indicated treatment: therapeutic diphenylcyclopropenone sensitization with weekly scalp DPC. Sequencing was performed on whole blood, taken in connection with sensitization to the hapten diphenylcyclopropenone (DPC). The receptors stem from a woman aged 45-59 years with alopecia areata. Some clones in this sample may be carry-over from other donors' samples.

This clonotype appeared many times. The chain uses TRBV4-1 and TRBJ1-2; TRBD1 matches at 8 bases. V lost 3 bases, J lost 6 bases, and 12 bases stayed unmatched. The CDR3 has 16 residues. Germline V CDR1 and CDR2: MGHRA, YSYEKL. The CDR3 sequence is CASSHRRTGTPHGYTF. CDR3 nucleotides: TGCGCCAGCAGCCATCGCCGGACAGGGACCCCTCATGGCTACACCTTC.

The chain employs TRBV7-9 and TRBJ2-2; tentatively, D is TRBD2 (7 bases). The germline V gene encodes CDR1 SEHNR and CDR2 FQNEAQ (reference sequence). The CDR3 is 14 amino acids. The ends were cut back, 5 bases at V and 4 bases at J, with 11 bases in the middle. CDR3 sequence: CASSRGAGTGELFF. CDR3 bases: TGTGCCAGCAGCCGGGGGGCCGGCACCGGGGAGCTGTTTTTT. The full variable domain, in which reference TRBV7-9 and TRBJ2-2 provide the parts outside the CDR3, is DTGVSQNPRHKITKRGQNVTFRCDPISEHNRLYWYRQTLGQGPEFLTYFQNEAQLEKSRLLSDRFSAERPKGSFSTLEIQRTEQGDSAMYLCASSRGAGTGELFFGEGSRLTVL.

The table lists this clonotype with many counts. V usage is TRBV5-6 and J usage is TRBJ2-3, with D perhaps being TRBD1 or TRBD2 (6 bases each). Germline values: CDR1 SGHDT, CDR2 YYEEEE. Trimming left V 5 bases short and J 0 bases short, with 13 bases between. The CDR3 is 15 residues long. CDR3 sequence: CASRLQGLSTDTQYF. In DNA, the CDR3 is TGTGCCAGCAGATTACAGGGACTTAGCACAGATACGCAGTATTTT.

This clonotype was detected only a few times. This chain links TRBV5-1 with TRBJ2-3, with D possibly TRBD1 on 6 matching bases. Germline CDR1 SGHRS, CDR2 YFSETQ. This CDR3 region has 14 residues. Trimming took off 6 bases at V and 2 bases at J, with 13 bases between the two ends. The DNA for the CDR3 is TGCGCCAGCAAAGATAGGACAGACACAGATACGCAGTATTTT. Translation: CASKDRTDTDTQYF.

This clonotype was recorded many times. The chain joins TRBV12-3 or TRBV12-4 to TRBJ1-2; D not certain. The CDR3 contains 13 residues. V shed 5 bases and J shed 4 bases, with 11 bases lying between them. CDR3 sequence (DNA): TGTGCCAGCAGTGAGGTCAGCTTCTATGGCTACACCTTC. This encodes CASSEVSFYGYTF.

This clonotype was seen a handful of times. This sequence joins TRBV25-1 and TRBJ1-2; a possible D gene is TRBD1 (6 bases). CDR1 MGHDK and CDR2 SYGVNS come from the germline V gene. Deletions cut 4 bases from V and 2 bases from J, with 11 bases between. CDR3 length: 14 amino acids. The CDR3 loop reads CASSAGHLNYGYTF. The CDR3 DNA reads TGTGCCAGCAGTGCGGGACACCTCAACTATGGCTACACCTTC.

In its sample, this clonotype was seen many times. J is TRBJ1-2 and V is TRBV15, with D uncertain. The CDR3 consists of 13 residues. The ends were cut back, 1 base at V and 2 bases at J, with 5 bases in the middle. Germline CDR1 and CDR2: LNHNV and YYDKDF (reference sequence). The CDR3 DNA follows: TGTGCCACCAGCAGAGCTACGAACTATGGCTACACCTTC. Translating gives CATSRATNYGYTF. Together with reference TRBV15 and TRBJ1-2, the CDR3 gives the full variable domain: DAMVIQNPRYQVTQFGKPVTLSCSQTLNHNVMYWYQQKSSQAPKLLFHYYDKDFNNEADTPDNFQSRRPNTSFCFLDIRSPGLGDTAMYLCATSRATNYGYTFGSGTRLTVV.

This clonotype was detected many times. The chain combines TRBV5-1 with TRBJ2-7, with D hard to call. V was trimmed by 0 bases and J by 0 bases, leaving 7 bases between them. Germline V gene data show CDR1 as SGHRS and CDR2 as YFSETQ. The CDR3 has 14 residues. In DNA, the CDR3 is TGCGCCAGCAGCTTGGGACGGGCCTCCTACGAGCAGTACTTC. This encodes CASSLGRASYEQYF.

The rearrangement uses TRBV5-1 and TRBJ2-5; D unclear. V was trimmed by 0 bases and J by 3 bases, leaving 3 bases between them. The CDR3 contains 12 residues. CDR1 and CDR2 from the germline V gene are SGHRS and YFSETQ. In nucleotides, the CDR3 is TGCGCCAGCAGCTTGGAGAAAGAGACCCAGTACTTC. Translating gives CASSLEKETQYF.

This chain connects TRBV12-3 or TRBV12-4 to TRBJ2-1; 9 bases map to TRBD1. CDR3 size: 13 residues. J lost 9 bases, V lost 6 bases, and 6 bases had no gene match. The CDR3, as DNA: TGTGCCAGCAGATTGGACAGGGGAAGTGAGCAGTTCTTC. The encoded protein is CASRLDRGSEQFF.

This clonotype showed up many times. The chain links TRBV29-1 to TRBJ2-5, with D possibly called TRBD1 or TRBD2 (5 bases each). V was trimmed by 3 bases and J by 7 bases, leaving 12 bases between them. The CDR3 has 12 amino acids. Germline-derived CDR1 and CDR2 are SQVTM and ANQGSEA. The CDR3 region has the DNA TGCAGCGTTGATGAGGGACGTGGGACCCAGTACTTC. Its protein is CSVDEGRGTQYF.

This clonotype occurred many times. V usage is TRBV6-6 and J usage is TRBJ2-2; D is possibly TRBD1 (6 bases). V lost 2 bases and J 8 bases, leaving 15 bases between the germline ends. CDR3 size: 15 residues. Germline CDR1 and CDR2: MNHNY and SVGAGI (reference sequence). DNA of the CDR3: TGTGCCAGCAGTTACCCATCTACAGGGAGAGGGGAGCTGTTTTTT. Translated: CASSYPSTGRGELFF.

This clonotype was detected only a few times. This chain links TRBV15 with TRBJ1-5, with 7 bases lining up with TRBD1. Unmatched junction bases numbered 4, after V lost 3 bases and J lost 2 bases. Germline V gene data show CDR1 as LNHNV and CDR2 as YYDKDF (reference sequence). CDR3 length: 15 amino acids. As DNA, the CDR3 is TGTGCCACCAGCAGTTATCAGGGGGGCAATCAGCCCCAGCATTTT. This gives the protein CATSSYQGGNQPQHF.

This clonotype was counted between two and nine times. This chain joins TRBV9 and TRBJ1-2; 8 bases fit TRBD1. J lost 4 bases, V lost 3 bases, and 8 bases had no gene match. The CDR3 has 15 amino acids. The germline gives CDR1 SGDLS, CDR2 YYNGEE. The CDR3 DNA is TGTGCCAGCAGCGGATTCTCGGACAGGGCCTATGGCTACACCTTC. Its protein product is CASSGFSDRAYGYTF.

This clonotype was detected only a few times. The chain combines TRBV14 with TRBJ2-1; D is tentatively TRBD1 or TRBD2 (5 bases each). V shed 0 bases and J shed 5 bases, with 14 bases lying between them. The CDR3 has 16 residues. Germline CDR1 reads SGHDN; CDR2 reads FVKESK. CDR3 protein: CASSQEGTLVNNEQFF. CDR3 sequence (DNA): TGTGCCAGCAGCCAAGAAGGGACCCTGGTGAACAATGAGCAGTTCTTC.

This clonotype appeared a few times. This sequence joins TRBV11-2 and TRBJ2-4; 8 bases align to TRBD1. The V gene end was trimmed by 4 bases and the J gene end by 2 bases; junction bases not matched to a gene: 7. The germline V gene encodes CDR1 SGHAT and CDR2 FQNNGV. The CDR3 is 16 residues long. The CDR3 nucleotides read TGTGCCAGCAGCTACCCAGGGGGCGACCCCAAAAACATTCAGTACTTC. The encoded protein is CASSYPGGDPKNIQYF.

This rearrangement joins TRBV5-1 to TRBJ1-1; 7 bases map to TRBD1. The V gene's germline CDR1 is SGHRS and CDR2 YFSETQ. The ends lost 8 bases at V and 0 bases at J; junction bases unmatched: 10. CDR3 length: 15 amino acids. In DNA, the CDR3 is TGCGCCAGGCGCGGCTGGACAGGCTTGAACACTGAAGCTTTCTTT. It codes for CARRGWTGLNTEAFF.

The chain combines TRBV12-3 or TRBV12-4 with TRBJ2-1, with 7 positions matching TRBD1. Trimming took 6 bases from V and 5 from J; bases not matched to a gene: 7. The CDR3 length is 14 residues. DNA of the CDR3: TGTGCCAGCAGCAACAGGGGCATTAACAATGAGCAGTTCTTC. As protein: CASSNRGINNEQFF.

This clonotype appeared many times. The genes are TRBV28 and TRBJ1-1; no clear D gene. V was trimmed by 6 bases and J by 5 bases, leaving 10 bases between them. CDR1 is MDHEN and CDR2 is SYDVKM in the germline V gene. The CDR3 loop spans 12 amino acids. The CDR3 protein is CASSPARTEAFF. The CDR3 DNA sequence: TGTGCCAGCAGCCCCGCCCGGACTGAAGCTTTCTTT. Full variable domain (rest looked up from reference TRBV28 and TRBJ1-1): DVKVTQSSRYLVKRTGEKVFLECVQDMDHENMFWYRQDPGLGLRLIYFSYDVKMKEKGDIPEGYSVSREKKERFSLILESASTNQTSMYLCASSPARTEAFFGQGTRLTVV.

This clonotype has ten or more counts. This rearrangement joins TRBV6-6 to TRBJ1-1, with TRBD1 matching 10 bases. V dropped 2 bases and J dropped 4; count of bases not matched to a gene: 13. Germline V CDR1 and CDR2: MNHNY, SVGAGI (reference sequence). The CDR3 consists of 18 residues. The CDR3 reads CASSYPPGQGKGGTEAFF. For the CDR3, the DNA is TGTGCCAGCAGTTACCCACCGGGACAGGGGAAGGGGGGCACTGAAGCTTTCTTT.

This clonotype showed up many times. This chain joins TRBV4-1 and TRBJ1-4; no reliable D call. The CDR3 spans 18 residues. Trimming shortened V by 4 bases and J by 8 bases, and 26 bases separated the two germline ends. Germline CDR1 and CDR2: MGHRA and YSYEKL. CDR3 protein: CASSRPSPPREVDEKLFF. Written as DNA, the CDR3 is TGCGCCAGCAGCCGTCCCAGCCCGCCGAGGGAGGTGGACGAAAAACTGTTTTTT.

This clonotype appeared a few times. The rearrangement joins TRBV6-1 to TRBJ2-3; D is unclear. V lost 11 bases and J lost 1, with 7 bases in between. The CDR3 covers 11 residues. Germline V gene sequence: CDR1 MNHNS, CDR2 SASEGT. CDR3 DNA sequence: TGTGCCGGCATTGGCACAGATACGCAGTATTTT. It specifies CAGIGTDTQYF.

There are many counts of this clonotype. The rearrangement uses TRBV12-3 or TRBV12-4 and TRBJ1-2; no definite D call. The CDR3 has 13 amino acids. The germline V and J ends were trimmed by 5 bases and 2 bases, with 9 bases remaining between them. CDR3 DNA sequence: TGTGCCAGCAGTGAGACCGTAAACTATGGCTACACCTTC. Protein: CASSETVNYGYTF.

This clonotype occurred a few times. V is TRBV29-1 and J is TRBJ1-1; D not certain. From germline, CDR1 is SQVTM and CDR2 ANQGSEA. V lost 3 bases and J 5 bases, leaving 7 bases between the germline ends. The CDR3 has 11 amino acids. CDR3 in DNA: TGCAGCGTTGAGGTGGGTACTGAAGCTTTCTTT. This codes for CSVEVGTEAFF.